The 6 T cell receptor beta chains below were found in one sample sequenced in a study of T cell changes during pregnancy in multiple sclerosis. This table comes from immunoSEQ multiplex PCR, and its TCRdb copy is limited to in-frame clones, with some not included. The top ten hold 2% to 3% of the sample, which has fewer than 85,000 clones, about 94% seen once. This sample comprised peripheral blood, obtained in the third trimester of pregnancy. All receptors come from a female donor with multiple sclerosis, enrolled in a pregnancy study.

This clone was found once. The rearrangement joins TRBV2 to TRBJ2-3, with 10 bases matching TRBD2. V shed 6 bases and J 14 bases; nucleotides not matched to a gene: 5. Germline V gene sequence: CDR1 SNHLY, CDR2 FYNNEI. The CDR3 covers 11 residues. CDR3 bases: TGTGCCAGCAGCCAACAGCGGGAGGGGTATTTT. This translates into CASSQQREGYF.

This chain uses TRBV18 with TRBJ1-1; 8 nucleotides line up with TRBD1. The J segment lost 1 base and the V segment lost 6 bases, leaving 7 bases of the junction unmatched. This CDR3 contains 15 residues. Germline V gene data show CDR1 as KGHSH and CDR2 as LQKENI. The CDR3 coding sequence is TGTGCCAGCTCGTCCAGGGGGCGGAAGAACACTGAAGCTTTCTTT. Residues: CASSSRGRKNTEAFF. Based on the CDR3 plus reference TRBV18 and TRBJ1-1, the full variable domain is NAGVMQNPRHLVRRRGQEARLRCSPMKGHSHVYWYRQLPEEGLKFMVYLQKENIIDESGMPKERFSAEFPKEGPSILRIQQVVRGDSAAYFCASSSRGRKNTEAFFGQGTRLTVV.

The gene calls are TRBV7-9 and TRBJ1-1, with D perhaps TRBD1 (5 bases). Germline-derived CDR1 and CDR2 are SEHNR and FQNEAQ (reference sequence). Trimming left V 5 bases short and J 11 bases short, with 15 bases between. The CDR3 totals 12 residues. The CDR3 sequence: CASSPPGGWAFF. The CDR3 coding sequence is TGTGCCAGCAGCCCCCCGGGGGGGTGGGCTTTCTTT. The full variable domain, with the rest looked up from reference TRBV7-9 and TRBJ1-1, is DTGVSQNPRHKITKRGQNVTFRCDPISEHNRLYWYRQTLGQGPEFLTYFQNEAQLEKSRLLSDRFSAERPKGSFSTLEIQRTEQGDSAMYLCASSPPGGWAFFGQGTRLTVV.

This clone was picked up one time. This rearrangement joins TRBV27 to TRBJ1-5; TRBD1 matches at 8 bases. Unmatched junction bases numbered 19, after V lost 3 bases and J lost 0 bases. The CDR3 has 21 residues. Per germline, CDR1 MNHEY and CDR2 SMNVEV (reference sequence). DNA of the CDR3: TGTGCCAGCAGTTTCTTGCCCACAGGGGGTCTAGGGGGTTTTAGCAATCAGCCCCAGCATTTT. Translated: CASSFLPTGGLGGFSNQPQHF.

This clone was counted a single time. CDR3 bases: TGCAGCGTTTTATCTGGAAACACCATATATTTT. The encoded protein is CSVLSGNTIYF. V and J are TRBV29-1 and TRBJ1-3; unclear D gene. Per germline, CDR1 SQVTM and CDR2 ANQGSEA. The CDR3 is 11 amino acids. V shed 5 bases and J shed 1 base, with 3 bases lying between them.

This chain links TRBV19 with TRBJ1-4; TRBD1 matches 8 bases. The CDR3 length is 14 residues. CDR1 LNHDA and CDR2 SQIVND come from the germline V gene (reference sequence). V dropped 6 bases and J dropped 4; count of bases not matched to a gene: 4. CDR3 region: CASSLQGVNEKLFF. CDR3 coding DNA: TGTGCCAGTAGCCTACAGGGGGTTAATGAAAAACTGTTTTTT.